One and the same sample provided the 6 T cell receptor beta chains below, sequenced in a study of control samples from healthy donors and cancer patients. Sequencing was performed with immunoSEQ multiplex PCR; in TCRdb, only in-frame clones are kept and a portion is missing. This sample has over 200,000 clones, with approximately 80% found just once. Sequencing was performed on PBMCs. The receptors derive from a woman in her sixties or seventies with lung cancer.

This chain connects TRBV19 to TRBJ1-5, with a possible D match to TRBD1 (5 bases). Trimming removed 5 bases from V and 5 bases from J, with 16 bases in between. Germline V gene data show CDR1 as LNHDA and CDR2 as SQIVND (reference sequence). There are 15 residues in the CDR3. The CDR3 loop is CASSWGDGPYQPQHF. The CDR3 coding sequence is TGTGCCAGTAGTTGGGGGGATGGTCCCTATCAGCCCCAGCATTTT.

This clone was observed a few times. The V and J genes are TRBV6-5 and TRBJ2-7, with 9 bases lining up with TRBD2. The CDR3 consists of 16 residues. Per germline, CDR1 MNHEY and CDR2 SVGAGI. With 4 bases clipped from V and 0 bases from J, the junction kept 7 bases outside the gene matches. CDR3: CASSSYFSGGSYEQYF. The CDR3, as DNA: TGTGCCAGCAGTTCGTACTTTAGCGGGGGCTCCTACGAGCAGTACTTC.

The rearrangement links TRBV30 to TRBJ1-2; the match to TRBD1 covers 10 bases. The CDR3 is 17 residues long. The J segment lost 2 bases and the V segment lost 1 base, leaving 10 bases of the junction unmatched. The germline gives CDR1 GTSNPN, CDR2 SVGIG (reference sequence). The CDR3 coding sequence is TGTGCCTGGAGTGGTCGACAGGGGGCCTGGTTGAACTATGGCTACACCTTC. Its protein product is CAWSGRQGAWLNYGYTF.

The V call is TRBV27, the J call TRBJ2-4, with 10 positions matching TRBD1. Germline CDR1 reads MNHEY; CDR2 reads SMNVEV (reference sequence). The CDR3 has 17 residues. J lost 0 bases, V lost 5 bases, and 7 bases had no gene match. The CDR3 DNA follows: TGTGCCAGCAGTCCCCGGACAGGGGGGCTAGCCAAAAACATTCAGTACTTC. This gives the protein CASSPRTGGLAKNIQYF.

V and J are TRBV5-5 and TRBJ2-1, with D possibly called TRBD1 or TRBD2 (5 bases each). CDR1 and CDR2 (germline): SGHKS, YYEKEE (reference sequence). With 1 base removed from V and 6 bases from J, the gap between germline ends came to 17 bases. The CDR3 totals 16 residues. The CDR3 bases are TGTGCCAGCAGCTTGTCGAGCCAATCGGGACGCAATGAGCAGTTCTTC. This gives the protein CASSLSSQSGRNEQFF.

The chain uses TRBV6-5 and TRBJ2-5, with D hard to call. The ends were cut back, 7 bases at V and 1 base at J, with 10 bases in the middle. Germline loops: CDR1 MNHEY, CDR2 SVGAGI. The CDR3 is 13 amino acids. CDR3 in amino acids: CASTRQFQETQYF. The CDR3 nucleotides are TGTGCCAGCACGCGGCAGTTCCAAGAGACCCAGTACTTC.